This T cell receptor beta chain was captured in a study of monozygotic twins with inflammatory bowel disease (dated by TCRdb to the late 2010s). At the level of the whole study: The full study comprised some 30 monozygotic twin pairs: nine German pairs (four IBD-concordant, five IBD-discordant) and 19 IBD-discordant Danish pairs. The search for disease-associated traits relied mainly on comparing, within discordant pairs, IBD patients with their genetically identical healthy co-twins. Each individual had, on average, about 151 000 unique TCRalpha sequences and 181 000 unique TCRbeta sequences available for analysis.

Libraries were made using 5' RACE. The input for every TCR library was roughly 3,300 ng of total RNA. cDNA was synthesized with SMARTScribe reverse transcriptase in eight separate reactions per sample. During cDNA synthesis, template switching introduced unique molecular identifiers that contained a 6-nucleotide sample barcode. TCRalpha and TCRbeta cDNA was amplified by two nested PCRs of 16 and 9 cycles, with bead purification after each PCR. Before amplification, the cDNA was treated with uracil DNA-glycosylase and purified using the QIAquick PCR purification kit. The second PCR was the step at which Illumina TruSeq-compatible adapters and sample-specific barcodes were added. TapeStation and Qubit were used to check library quality and concentration, and 4 to 6.5 ng of each library went into the pool. Pooled libraries were sequenced on an Illumina HiSeq2500 single-index Rapid Run with 2 x 100 bp reads and custom sequencing primers. The authors' analysis ran thus. MiGEC version 1.2.6 was used for UMI-based consensus assembly, which corrected PCR and sequencing errors. MiXCR version 2.1.1 handled V(D)J alignment, clonotype assembly and CDR3 extraction. To normalise gene usage, clonotype sharing and MAIT/NKT TCR abundance, the analysis used the top 1000, 10 000 and 20 000 clonotypes per sample. Diversity was computed as the inverse Simpson index with the vegan R package after downsampling to 27 000 UMIs. Statistical testing used paired Mann-Whitney U tests on the discordant twin pairs and applied Benjamini-Hochberg correction for multiple testing. TCRdb reprocessed the reads and lists each CDR3 protein sequence as a single entry, with no DNA. The V and J calls, along with clone size, are taken from TCRdb and not from the paper's own processing. The table held for this sample gives 440,000 or so distinct CDR3 sequences. The ten biggest clones cover 2% to 3% of the sample.

Overall study outcomes, separate from this receptor: Measured by the inverse Simpson index, TCRbeta repertoire diversity was lower in IBD patients than in their healthy co-twins. Distinction between different T cell subtypes could not be achieved in the analysis. Compared with healthy twins, IBD patients had fewer clonotypes in common with other individuals, a difference most pronounced in patients showing signs of disease activity. Differing immunosuppressive treatments among patients may have added background noise and inter-individual variability to the repertoires. The results gave no support for a single strong signal or clonotype linked to IBD. Concordant and discordant twins showed no difference in repertoire similarity, possibly because of limited statistical power.

From the germline V gene (reference sequence), CDR1 is DFQATT and CDR2 is SNEGSKA. Taken from cysteine to phenylalanine, the CDR3 has 14 residues. The record lacks a DNA sequence. From each donor, an approximately 2.4 ml peripheral blood sample was drawn into PAXgene tubes and stored at -80 degrees C. Without T cell sorting, total RNA was isolated from whole blood using the PAXgene blood miRNA kit on an automated QIAcube. Deep TCRalpha and TCRbeta repertoire profiling with unique molecular barcoding was performed on peripheral blood of monozygotic twin pairs concordant or discordant for inflammatory bowel disease. For every twin pair, smoking habits were documented, and each individual was categorised as a current, former or never smoker. Turning to this clonotype: No antigen is known for it.

The receptor comes from a human donor with ulcerative colitis or Crohn's disease, or a healthy co-twin of an affected twin (not recorded which). The chain was built from TRBV20-1 and TRBJ2-7. Sequenced material: blood. The CDR3 is CSARDVGGSYEQYF.